A single sample is the source of the 19 T cell receptor beta chains below, sequenced in a study of T cell clonality in common variable immunodeficiency. Profiled with immunoSEQ multiplex PCR; TCRdb holds only in-frame clones, not every one. The specimen gives 25,000 to 30,000 clones without singletons; the ten biggest hold 3.1%. These receptors have no identified antigens. Study outcomes and limitations: Common variable immunodeficiency TCR beta sequences reportedly had fewer deletions and N-nucleotide insertions.

The sequenced sample consisted of peripheral blood mononuclear cells. The receptors were sampled from a human donor with common variable immunodeficiency.

To note about this clone: The CDR3 end lies 3 residues beyond the end of the read and is filled in from the germline J gene. The genes are TRBV2 and TRBJ2-7, with no clear D. V was clipped by 0 bases and J by 3 bases, with 6 bases between them. The CDR3 is 13 residues long. Germline CDR1 reads SNHLY; CDR2 reads FYNNEI. The part of the CDR3 DNA that was read is TGTGCCAGCAGTGAAGCCTTTAGCTACGAG. Protein: CASSEAFSYE. The full CDR3 protein reads CASSEAFSYEQYF.

With regard to this clone: The read terminates 3 residues before the CDR3 end, so the remaining end is supplied by the germline J gene. The V gene is TRBV18, the J gene TRBJ1-1, with 7 bases matching TRBD1. The CDR3 consists of 16 residues. Per germline, CDR1 KGHSH and CDR2 LQKENI. After removal of 5 bases from V and 1 base from J, the junction contained 10 bases not matched to a gene. The CDR3 DNA, read in part, is TGTGCCAGCTCATTAACAGGGGACGTACGGAACACTGAA. Translated, it gives CASSLTGDVRNTE. The CDR3 as a whole reads CASSLTGDVRNTEAFF.

There are many counts of this clone. The read is 3 residues too short to cover the CDR3 end, so that end is filled in from the germline J gene. V usage is TRBV6-2 or TRBV6-3 and J usage is TRBJ2-2; a weak D match, TRBD1 (5 bases). Trimming left V 6 bases short and J 2 bases short, with 13 bases between. CDR3 length: 15 residues. The V gene's germline CDR1 is MNHEY and CDR2 SVGEGT. Here the CDR3 reads CASSDPRTNTGELFF. The CDR3 bases that were read are TGTGCCAGCAGCGACCCCCGGACAAACACCGGGGAG.

Many counts were recorded for this clone. The CDR3 extends 3 residues past the end of the read, so its final part is completed from the germline J gene. This chain links TRBV7-1 with TRBJ2-3, with D possibly matching TRBD2 (7 bases). TRBV7-1 is reported as an ORF; its role is uncertain. The CDR3 is 22 residues long. V gave up 3 bases and J gave up 0 bases, with 31 bases separating them. The CDR3 DNA, read in part, is TGTGCCAGCAGCTCCGCCGTGGGGATACTTCAAACGGGGGGCCCCAGCACAGATACG. This encodes CASSSAVGILQTGGPSTDT. The full-length CDR3 reads as CASSSAVGILQTGGPSTDTQYF.

This clone was seen more than once but under ten times. The read halts 3 residues ahead of the CDR3 end, with the missing end drawn from the germline J gene. The rearrangement links TRBV6-2 or TRBV6-3 to TRBJ2-6; no firm D call. CDR1 and CDR2 (germline): MNHEY, SVGEGT. The length of the CDR3 is 14 residues. V was cut by 4 bases and J by 1 base, with 5 bases left in between. The CDR3 spells CASSFQSGANVLTF. The CDR3 bases that were read are TGTGCCAGCAGTTTCCAGTCTGGGGCCAACGTC.

The sample holds many counts of this clone. The CDR3 goes on 3 residues after the read ends, and that part is filled in from the germline J gene. This chain connects TRBV19 to TRBJ2-5; D unresolved. There are 13 residues in the CDR3. The V end lost 2 bases, the J end lost 4 bases, and 8 bases lay between the germline ends. Per germline, CDR1 LNHDA and CDR2 SQIVND (reference sequence). CDR3 sequence reads: CASSIRVRETQYF. CDR3 DNA, as far as it was read: TGTGCCAGTAGTATAAGGGTGCGAGAGACC.

This clone was picked up a small number of times. The CDR3 end is not reached by the read, which stops 3 residues before it; the germline J gene fills it in. This rearrangement joins TRBV5-1 to TRBJ2-7; 10 bases are a match to TRBD1. The trim removed 5 bases at V and 6 bases at J, leaving 8 bases unmatched. Looked up from germline, CDR1 is SGHRS and CDR2 is YFSETQ. CDR3 length: 14 amino acids. CDR3 in amino acids: CASRRGTGDTEQYF. Incomplete CDR3 DNA: TGCGCCAGCAGACGAGGGACAGGGGATACCGAG.

Within the sample, this clone is medium-sized (0.01 to 0.1%). The DNA ends 3 residues before the CDR3 does, and the rest of the CDR3 is filled in from the germline J gene. The chain employs TRBV6-2 or TRBV6-3 and TRBJ2-2; perhaps TRBD2 as D (6 bases). Per germline, CDR1 MNHEY and CDR2 SVGEGT. The CDR3 extends over 15 amino acids. Trimming shortened V by 8 bases and J by 3 bases, and 16 bases separated the two germline ends. CDR3 amino acids: CASSSRGWDTGELFF. The CDR3 DNA, read in part, is TGTGCCAGCTCCTCCCGGGGGTGGGACACCGGGGAG.

The table lists this clone with a few counts. CDR3 DNA, as far as it was read: TGTGCCAGCAGTTTCGCGGGGGGGCCGGGGAATGAG. Its protein is CASSFAGGPGNE. The complete CDR3 protein is CASSFAGGPGNEQFF. The rearrangement uses TRBV6-2 or TRBV6-3 and TRBJ2-1; TRBD2 agrees at 9 bases. The missing CDR3 end, 3 residues past where the read stops, is filled in from the germline J gene. The J segment lost 7 bases and the V segment lost 4 bases, leaving 8 bases of the junction unmatched. Germline V gives CDR1 MNHEY, CDR2 SVGEGT. The CDR3 runs to 15 residues.

Within the sample, this clone is medium-sized. The CDR3 end is not reached by the read, which stops 3 residues before it; the germline J gene fills it in. The chain couples TRBV7-8 to TRBJ2-7; 9 bases are a match to TRBD1. Germline-derived CDR1 and CDR2 are SGHVS and FQNEAQ. J gave up 2 bases and V 5 bases, and 4 bases lay outside the gene matches. This CDR3 is 14 amino acids long. The sequenced CDR3 bases are TGTGCCAGCAGCCAGTGGGACAGGGCCTACGAG. Amino acid sequence: CASSQWDRAYE. The whole CDR3 protein reads CASSQWDRAYEQYF.

This clone was detected only a few times. The CDR3 is cut off 3 residues early in the read; its end comes from the germline J gene. This sequence joins TRBV7-2 and TRBJ2-3; D might be TRBD1 (5 bases). V lost 3 bases and J lost 2, with 9 bases in between. CDR1 and CDR2 from the germline V gene are SGHTA and FQGNSA. This CDR3 comprises 14 residues. Partial CDR3 DNA: TGTGCCAGCAGCTTGGACACAGTCACAGATACG. This encodes CASSLDTVTDT. The CDR3 in its entirety is CASSLDTVTDTQYF.

By frequency in the sample, this clone is medium-sized. The CDR3 end lies 3 residues beyond the end of the read and is filled in from the germline J gene. The chain links TRBV19 to TRBJ2-7, with 9 bases that match TRBD1. The CDR3 contains 15 residues. Germline assignment: CDR1 LNHDA and CDR2 SQIVND (reference sequence). J was trimmed by 3 bases and V by 2 bases; bases with no gene match: 5. CDR3: CASSIIGTGLYEQYF. Partial CDR3 DNA: TGTGCCAGTAGTATAATTGGGACAGGGCTCTACGAG.

On this clone itself: The read stops 3 residues short of the end of the CDR3; the missing end is completed from the germline J gene. The V gene is TRBV2, the J gene TRBJ2-7, with TRBD1 matching over 10 bases. Trimming removed 4 bases from V and 5 bases from J; junction bases left unmatched: 2. This CDR3 region has 13 residues. Per the germline V gene, CDR1 is SNHLY and CDR2 is FYNNEI. The CDR3 sequence is CASSGTGGDEQYF. The CDR3 bases that were read are TGTGCCAGCAGTGGGACAGGGGGAGACGAG.

This clone has more than one count but fewer than ten. The read comes to an end 3 residues before the CDR3 does, leaving the germline J gene to fill in the end. J is TRBJ1-2 and V is TRBV7-2, with D tentatively TRBD1 (6 bases). This CDR3 has 13 amino acids. Trimming pared 3 bases from V and 2 bases from J, leaving 7 bases between. Per germline, CDR1 SGHTA and CDR2 FQGNSA. Partial CDR3 DNA: TGTGCCAGCAGCTTCCAGGGGAACTATGGC. Translated: CASSFQGNYG. The full CDR3 protein is CASSFQGNYGYTF. Drawing the rest from reference TRBV7-2 and TRBJ1-2, the complete variable domain is GAGVSQSPSNKVTEKGKDVELRCDPISGHTALYWYRQSLGQGLEFLIYFQGNSAPDKSGLPSDRFSAERTGGSVSTLTIQRTQQEDSAVYLCASSFQGNYGYTFGSGTRLTVV.

This clone has only a few counts. The read ends 3 residues before the CDR3 terminus; that terminus is restored from the germline J gene. This chain links TRBV2 with TRBJ1-2; TRBD1 is a possible D gene (6 bases). CDR1 is SNHLY and CDR2 is FYNNEI in the germline V gene. CDR3 length: 16 residues. Trimming took 6 bases from V and 3 from J, leaving 20 bases between them. CDR3 loop: CASSPNRVGVHYGYTF. Incomplete CDR3 DNA: TGTGCCAGCAGCCCTAACAGGGTAGGGGTGCACTATGGC.

Within the sample, this clone is large. The read gets to within 3 residues of the CDR3 end, and the germline J gene fills in the rest. V is TRBV19 and J is TRBJ1-6, with TRBD1 matching 7 bases. The V and J ends lost 7 bases and 4 bases, in that order; junction bases with no gene match: 4. This CDR3 is built from 14 residues. Germline values: CDR1 LNHDA, CDR2 SQIVND (reference sequence). The sequenced part of the CDR3 DNA is TGTGCCAGTACCAGGACAGGTTATAATTCACCC. It encodes CASTRTGYNSP. The whole CDR3 region reads CASTRTGYNSPLHF.

This clone was counted at least ten times. The missing CDR3 end, 3 residues past where the read stops, is filled in from the germline J gene. The chain joins TRBV5-1 to TRBJ2-5, with a tentative D call TRBD1 (6 bases). Per the germline V gene, CDR1 is SGHRS and CDR2 is YFSETQ. The CDR3 has 15 amino acids. Trimming left V 0 bases short and J 2 bases short, with 11 bases between. This CDR3 is CASSLARGWQETQYF. The part of the CDR3 DNA that was read is TGCGCCAGCAGCTTGGCCAGGGGATGGCAAGAGACC.

About this clone itself: Read data end 3 residues before the CDR3 end; the end is taken from the germline J gene. V is TRBV7-2 and J is TRBJ2-3; 8 bases are a match to TRBD2. CDR1 and CDR2 (germline): SGHTA, FQGNSA. Germline trimming cut 0 bases from V and 4 bases from J; bases unmatched to any gene: 3. CDR3 length: 15 residues. The CDR3 protein is CASSLAKRGSDTQYF. Incomplete CDR3 DNA: TGTGCCAGCAGCTTAGCGAAGCGGGGGTCAGATACG.

In its sample, this clone was seen many times. The part of the CDR3 DNA that was read is TGCAGTGCTAAACGACAGGGTAAAGACACCGGGGAG. Translating gives CSAKRQGKDTGE. The full CDR3 reads CSAKRQGKDTGELFF. This chain connects TRBV20-1 to TRBJ2-2; 7 nucleotides agree with TRBD1. The CDR3 extends 3 residues past the end of the read, so its final part is completed from the germline J gene. In germline, CDR1 is DFQATT, CDR2 SNEGSKA (reference sequence). This CDR3 is built from 15 residues. Trimming took 4 bases from V and 3 from J; bases not matched to a gene: 8.